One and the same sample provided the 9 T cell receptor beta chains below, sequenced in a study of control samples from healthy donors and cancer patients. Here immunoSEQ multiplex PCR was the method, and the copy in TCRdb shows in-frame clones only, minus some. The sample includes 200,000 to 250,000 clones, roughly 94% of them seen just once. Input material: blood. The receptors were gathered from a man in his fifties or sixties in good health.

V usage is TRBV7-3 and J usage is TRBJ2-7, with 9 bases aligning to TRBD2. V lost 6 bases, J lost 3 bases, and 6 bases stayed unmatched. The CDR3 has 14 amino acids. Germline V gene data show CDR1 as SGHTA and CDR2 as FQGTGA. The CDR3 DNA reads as TGTGCCAGCAGTCCTAGCGGGATTAACTACGAGCAGTACTTC. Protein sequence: CASSPSGINYEQYF.

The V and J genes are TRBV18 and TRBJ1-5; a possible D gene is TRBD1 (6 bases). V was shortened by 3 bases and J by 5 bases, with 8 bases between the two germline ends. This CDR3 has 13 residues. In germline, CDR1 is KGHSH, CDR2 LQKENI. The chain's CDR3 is CASSPGGDQPQHF. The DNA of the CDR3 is TGTGCCAGCTCACCTGGGGGCGATCAGCCCCAGCATTTT.

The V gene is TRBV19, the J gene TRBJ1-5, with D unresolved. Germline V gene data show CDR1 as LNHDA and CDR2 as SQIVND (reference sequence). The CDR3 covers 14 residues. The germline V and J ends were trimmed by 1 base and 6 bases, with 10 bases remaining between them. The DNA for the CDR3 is TGTGCCAGTAGTATAGGCGAAGGTAGTCAGCCCCAGCATTTT. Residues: CASSIGEGSQPQHF.

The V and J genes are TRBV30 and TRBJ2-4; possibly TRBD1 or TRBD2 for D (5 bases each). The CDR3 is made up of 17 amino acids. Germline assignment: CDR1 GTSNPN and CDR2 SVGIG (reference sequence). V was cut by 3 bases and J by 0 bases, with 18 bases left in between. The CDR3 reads CAWSLGWGSLAKNIQYF. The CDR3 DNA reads TGTGCCTGGAGCCTGGGGTGGGGGTCTTTAGCCAAAAACATTCAGTACTTC.

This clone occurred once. The CDR3 sequence is CASSPGKANYGYTF. The CDR3 coding sequence is TGTGCCAGCAGCCCAGGTAAGGCTAACTATGGCTACACCTTC. V usage is TRBV11-1 and J usage is TRBJ1-2; D not resolved. The CDR3 sequence is 14 residues long. Trimming removed 5 bases at V and 0 bases at J, with 10 bases between. The germline V gene encodes CDR1 SGHAT and CDR2 FQDESV (reference sequence).

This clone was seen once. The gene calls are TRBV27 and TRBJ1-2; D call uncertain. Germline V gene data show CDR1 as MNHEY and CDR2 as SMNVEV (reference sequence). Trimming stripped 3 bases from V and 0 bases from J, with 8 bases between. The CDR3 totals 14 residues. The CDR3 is CASSLGSANYGYTF. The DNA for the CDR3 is TGTGCCAGCAGTTTGGGTTCAGCTAACTATGGCTACACCTTC.

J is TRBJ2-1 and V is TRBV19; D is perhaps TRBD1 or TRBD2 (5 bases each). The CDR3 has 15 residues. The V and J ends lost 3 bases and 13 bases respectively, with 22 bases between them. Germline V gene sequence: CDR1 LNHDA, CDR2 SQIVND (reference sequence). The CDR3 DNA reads TGTGCCAGTAGTATGTTGGCAGGGACGAACGATATCCAGTTCTTC. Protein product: CASSMLAGTNDIQFF.

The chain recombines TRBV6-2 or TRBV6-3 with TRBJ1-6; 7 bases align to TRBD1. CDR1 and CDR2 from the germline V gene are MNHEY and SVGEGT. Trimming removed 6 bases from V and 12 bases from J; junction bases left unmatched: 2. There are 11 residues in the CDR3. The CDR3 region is CASSRDRPLHF. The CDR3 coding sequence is TGTGCCAGCAGCCGGGACAGACCCCTCCACTTT.

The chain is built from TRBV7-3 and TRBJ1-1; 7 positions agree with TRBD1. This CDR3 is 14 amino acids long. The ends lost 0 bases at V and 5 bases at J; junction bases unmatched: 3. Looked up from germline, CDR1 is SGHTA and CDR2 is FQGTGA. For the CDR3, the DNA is TGTGCCAGCAGCTTAACGCCAGGGGGGACTGAAGCTTTCTTT. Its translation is CASSLTPGGTEAFF.